What follows are 22 T cell receptor beta chains derived from one specimen sequenced in a study of blood T cell repertoires in COVID-19. The protocol was immunoSEQ multiplex PCR, while the TCRdb copy is restricted to in-frame clones and leaves out a portion. The table includes 300,000 to 450,000 clones, more than 70% detected once. Sequencing used peripheral blood. The source is a woman aged 60 to 75 with COVID-19, enrolled during active disease.

The chain employs TRBV6-1 and TRBJ2-7; D is uncertain. This CDR3 comprises 13 residues. Trimming pared 3 bases from V and 3 bases from J, leaving 9 bases between. Germline V gene data show CDR1 as MNHNS and CDR2 as SASEGT. The CDR3 loop is CASSDRQFYEQYF. CDR3 in DNA: TGTGCCAGCAGTGACCGCCAGTTCTACGAGCAGTACTTC.

This clone was recorded once. The rearrangement uses TRBV15 and TRBJ1-2, with 8 nucleotides matching TRBD1. The V segment lost 0 bases and the J segment 5 bases; nucleotides outside the gene matches: 8. Germline-derived CDR1 and CDR2 are LNHNV and YYDKDF (reference sequence). The CDR3 covers 16 residues. CDR3 DNA sequence: TGTGCCACCAGCAGAGATCTTGACAGGGGATGGTATGGCTACACCTTC. The encoded protein is CATSRDLDRGWYGYTF.

The V call is TRBV7-9, the J call TRBJ1-1, with TRBD1 identical over 7 bases. V was pared by 1 base and J by 6 bases, with 5 bases of the junction left unmatched. Per the germline V gene, CDR1 is SEHNR and CDR2 is FQNEAQ (reference sequence). The CDR3 has 14 residues. CDR3 in amino acids: CASSLVTGQSEAFF. The CDR3 coding sequence is TGTGCCAGCAGCTTAGTTACGGGACAGTCTGAAGCTTTCTTT.

This clone was seen a single time. The chain couples TRBV2 to TRBJ1-1; 8 bases fit TRBD1. The germline V gene encodes CDR1 SNHLY and CDR2 FYNNEI. J was trimmed by 4 bases and V by 7 bases; bases with no gene match: 5. The CDR3 is 13 amino acids. The CDR3 loop is CASKWTGSTEAFF. CDR3 nucleotides: TGTGCCAGCAAGTGGACAGGGAGCACTGAAGCTTTCTTT.

The chain is built from TRBV24-1 and TRBJ2-1, with TRBD2 matching over 13 bases. The CDR3 has 15 residues. Germline-derived CDR1 and CDR2 are KGHDR and SFDVKD. The trim removed 2 bases at V and 9 bases at J, leaving 3 bases unmatched. CDR3 amino acids: CATSDSRLAGGEQFF. CDR3 DNA sequence: TGTGCCACCAGTGATTCAAGACTAGCGGGAGGTGAGCAGTTCTTC.

This chain joins TRBV14 and TRBJ2-2, with a tentative D call TRBD1 (6 bases). Germline loops: CDR1 SGHDN, CDR2 FVKESK. This CDR3 is built from 16 residues. With 1 base removed from V and 4 bases from J, the gap between germline ends came to 13 bases. In DNA form, the CDR3 reads TGTGCCAGCAGCCAAGGAGGGGGTCTGGGCACCGGGGAGCTGTTTTTT. Translation gives CASSQGGGLGTGELFF.

This clone was counted between two and nine times. The V and J genes are TRBV29-1 and TRBJ2-3; D remains ambiguous. The CDR3 sequence is 14 residues long. V was clipped by 6 bases and J by 4 bases, with 17 bases between them. Germline CDR1 SQVTM, CDR2 ANQGSEA. The CDR3 region is CSVQTAVDSDTQYF. Here the CDR3 DNA reads TGCAGCGTCCAGACGGCGGTCGACTCAGATACGCAGTATTTT.

This clone was seen only a few times. The chain recombines TRBV5-5 with TRBJ2-3; TRBD1 matches at 10 bases. This CDR3 region has 14 residues. V lost 3 bases and J lost 7; bases outside the gene matches: 5. Germline V gene data show CDR1 as SGHKS and CDR2 as YYEKEE (reference sequence). The CDR3 DNA sequence: TGTGCCAGCAGCTCCGGACAGGGGGTCTATACGCAGTATTTT. It yields the protein CASSSGQGVYTQYF.

This chain uses TRBV28 with TRBJ1-4; D not certain. The germline gives CDR1 MDHEN, CDR2 SYDVKM. Trimming shortened V by 10 bases and J by 4 bases, and 19 bases separated the two germline ends. The CDR3 covers 15 residues. DNA of the CDR3: TGTGCCATCAAACAAGCGAGAAAATTTAATGAAAAACTGTTTTTT. Protein sequence: CAIKQARKFNEKLFF.

This clone was observed once. J is TRBJ2-7 and V is TRBV5-1; D is possibly TRBD2 (5 bases). Per the germline V gene, CDR1 is SGHRS and CDR2 is YFSETQ. The germline V and J ends were trimmed by 0 bases and 4 bases, with 11 bases remaining between them. This CDR3 has 14 residues. CDR3 sequence reads: CASSLERARYEQYF. CDR3 nucleotide sequence: TGCGCCAGCAGCTTGGAGAGGGCTCGGTACGAGCAGTACTTC.

This chain joins TRBV20-1 and TRBJ2-1, with D unclear. Germline lookup yields CDR1 DFQATT and CDR2 SNEGSKA (reference sequence). V was trimmed by 3 bases and J by 4 bases, leaving 4 bases between them. The CDR3 sequence is 11 residues long. The CDR3 reads CSASAYNEQFF. The CDR3 DNA reads as TGCAGTGCTAGTGCGTACAATGAGCAGTTCTTC.

In its sample, this clone was seen once. V and J are TRBV3-1 (or the pseudogene TRBV3-2) and TRBJ2-3, with 7 bases that match TRBD2. CDR3 length: 17 amino acids. Germline-derived CDR1 and CDR2 are LGHDT and YNNKEL (reference sequence). V lost 1 base and J lost 0; bases outside the gene matches: 7. The CDR3 DNA is TGTGCCAGCAGCCAAGGACTAGCTGGGTCTAGCACAGATACGCAGTATTTT. Its protein is CASSQGLAGSSTDTQYF.

This chain uses TRBV6-2 or TRBV6-3 with TRBJ1-2, with 8 bases fitting TRBD1. Germline CDR1 is MNHEY and CDR2 is SVGEGT. Trimming took 6 bases from V and 4 from J; bases not matched to a gene: 1. This CDR3 contains 12 residues. The CDR3 region has the DNA TGTGCCAGCAGCGGACAGGGCTATGGCTACACCTTC. The encoded protein is CASSGQGYGYTF.

The chain recombines TRBV25-1 with TRBJ2-5; the D gene is possibly TRBD1 (5 bases). This CDR3 has 15 residues. The V end was cut by 3 bases, the J end by 2 bases, with 13 bases between. Germline CDR1 and CDR2: MGHDK and SYGVNS. DNA of the CDR3: TGTGCCAGCAGTGACCTGAGGACAATTCAAGAGACCCAGTACTTC. Encoded protein: CASSDLRTIQETQYF.

The gene calls are TRBV6-5 and TRBJ2-1, with 12 bases fitting TRBD2. The CDR3 has 14 residues. Germline V gene sequence: CDR1 MNHEY, CDR2 SVGAGI. Trimming cost V 8 bases and J 4 bases; bases outside gene matches: 3. The CDR3 here is CASRTSGTYNEQFF. The CDR3 region has the DNA TGTGCCAGCCGGACTAGCGGGACATACAATGAGCAGTTCTTC.

This clone was observed once. This chain links TRBV7-9 with TRBJ1-2; D gene uncertain. CDR3 length equals 10 residues. Trimming took 8 bases from V and 8 from J, leaving 9 bases between them. CDR1 and CDR2 from the germline V gene are SEHNR and FQNEAQ (reference sequence). CDR3 region: CASSIGGYTF. CDR3 in DNA: TGTGCCAGCTCGATCGGGGGCTACACCTTC.

This clone was observed once. V and J are TRBV5-1 and TRBJ2-3; possibly TRBD1 for D (5 bases). CDR1 is SGHRS, CDR2 YFSETQ, per germline. The CDR3 is 16 amino acids. The V end was cut by 1 base, the J end by 5 bases, with 17 bases between. The CDR3 DNA is TGCGCCAGCAGCTTGTGGACGACAGACCTGAGAGATACGCAGTATTTT. It is translated as CASSLWTTDLRDTQYF.

This chain links TRBV27 with TRBJ1-5; D unclear. This CDR3 comprises 14 residues. V was pared by 0 bases and J by 2 bases, with 5 bases between. Per germline, CDR1 MNHEY and CDR2 SMNVEV (reference sequence). The CDR3 sequence is CASSLSRGNQPQHF. The CDR3 DNA reads as TGTGCCAGCAGTTTATCGAGGGGCAATCAGCCCCAGCATTTT.

The chain uses TRBV5-1 and TRBJ2-3; TRBD2 might be the D (6 bases). Germline V CDR1 and CDR2: SGHRS, YFSETQ. The CDR3 has 15 residues. The V and J ends lost 3 bases and 0 bases respectively, with 11 bases between them. As DNA, the CDR3 is TGCGCCAGCAGCTCTGAAGGGACTAGCACAGATACGCAGTATTTT. It specifies CASSSEGTSTDTQYF.

V and J are TRBV19 and TRBJ1-5; perhaps TRBD1 as D (5 bases). V was clipped by 4 bases and J by 6 bases, with 16 bases between them. CDR3 length equals 15 residues. Germline V gives CDR1 LNHDA, CDR2 SQIVND (reference sequence). CDR3 sequence: CASSRGGRGAQPQHF. As DNA, the CDR3 is TGTGCCAGTAGTAGGGGGGGAAGGGGTGCTCAGCCCCAGCATTTT.

V is TRBV11-3 and J is TRBJ1-1; D remains ambiguous. Germline V gene sequence: CDR1 SGHNT, CDR2 YENEEA. The CDR3 is made up of 14 amino acids. Trimming took off 4 bases at V and 0 bases at J, with 9 bases between the two ends. CDR3 in DNA: TGTGCCAGCAGCTCCGGAGGGATGAACACTGAAGCTTTCTTT. This translates into CASSSGGMNTEAFF.

This clone was seen a handful of times. The chain combines TRBV4-1 with TRBJ1-5; no reliable D call. From germline, CDR1 is MGHRA and CDR2 YSYEKL. The CDR3 consists of 15 residues. The ends were cut back, 1 base at V and 0 bases at J, with 7 bases in the middle. CDR3 residues: CASSQGQVSNQPQHF. The CDR3 bases are TGCGCCAGCAGCCAAGGCCAGGTTAGCAATCAGCCCCAGCATTTT.